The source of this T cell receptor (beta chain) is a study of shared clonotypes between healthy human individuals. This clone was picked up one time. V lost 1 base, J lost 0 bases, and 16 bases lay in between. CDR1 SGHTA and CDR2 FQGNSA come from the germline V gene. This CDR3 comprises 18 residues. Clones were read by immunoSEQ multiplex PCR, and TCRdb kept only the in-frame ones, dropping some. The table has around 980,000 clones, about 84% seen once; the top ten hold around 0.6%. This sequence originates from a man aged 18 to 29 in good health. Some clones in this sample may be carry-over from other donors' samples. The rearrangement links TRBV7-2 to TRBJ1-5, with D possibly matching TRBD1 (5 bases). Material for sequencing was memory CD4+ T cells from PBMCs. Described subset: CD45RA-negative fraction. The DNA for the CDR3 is TGTGCCAGCAGCTTAGTCGTCAGGGCCCCCTATAGCAATCAGCCCCAGCATTTT. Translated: CASSLVVRAPYSNQPQHF.